The text below deals with one T cell receptor beta chain. Its antigen is currently unknown. The sample belongs to a study of a mutant IDH1 vaccine in newly diagnosed glioma. For the study at large: Beforehand, treatment had been radiotherapy, temozolomide, or both; the majority received both.

Trimming shortened V by 2 bases and J by 5 bases, and 15 bases separated the two germline ends. The CDR3 loop spans 15 amino acids. Looked up from germline, CDR1 is SGHAT and CDR2 is FQNNGV. TCRdb's table, derived via immunoSEQ multiplex PCR, lists solely in-frame clones and lacks some. The sample has some 61,000 clones; 80% to 85% are singletons. Study-wide results and limits: Pseudoprogression appeared unlinked to shifts in leading peripheral T cell clonotypes.

Time point defined: week 35, safety follow-up. One vaccine dose held 300 ug of mutant IDH1 20-mer peptide and came with topical imiquimod. During weeks 1, 3, 5, 7, 11, 15, 19 and 23, patients received eight vaccinations. This receptor was identified in a man between 18 and 29 years old with glioma. Sequenced here: PBMCs, sampled from a glioma patient whose treatment included an IDH1 peptide vaccine. This chain connects TRBV11-2 to TRBJ2-5; no firm D call. The CDR3 region is CASSLMGMGRETQYF. CDR3 coding DNA: TGTGCCAGCAGCTTAATGGGGATGGGCCGGGAGACCCAGTACTTC.